A single T cell receptor beta chain is shown here with its context. Its target is unknown. If patients had autoimmune disease history or systemic immunosuppression, they were excluded. The timepoints at which blood was sampled were baseline, cycle 4 day 1, and cycle 7 day 1. This record comes from a study of OX40 agonist ivuxolimab in advanced cancers. Sequencing was performed with immunoSEQ multiplex PCR; in TCRdb, only in-frame clones are kept and a portion is missing. The sample includes some 80,000 clones, roughly 90% of them seen just once. General study points: Average numbers of expanded clones were greater in CD8+ T cells than in CD4+.

The sequences come from CD4+ or CD8+ T cells sorted from blood, collected in a trial of the OX40 agonist ivuxolimab. The sequence was collected from an adult with an advanced solid tumor such as melanoma, head and neck, liver or kidney cancer.

The CDR3 reads CASSQTGAGANVLTF. CDR3 DNA sequence: TGTGCCAGCAGCCAGACAGGGGCTGGGGCCAACGTCCTGACTTTC. The V call is TRBV7-3, the J call TRBJ2-6, with 8 nucleotides matching TRBD1. The trim removed 5 bases at V and 2 bases at J, leaving 2 bases unmatched. The CDR3 is 15 residues long. Germline lookup yields CDR1 SGHTA and CDR2 FQGTGA.